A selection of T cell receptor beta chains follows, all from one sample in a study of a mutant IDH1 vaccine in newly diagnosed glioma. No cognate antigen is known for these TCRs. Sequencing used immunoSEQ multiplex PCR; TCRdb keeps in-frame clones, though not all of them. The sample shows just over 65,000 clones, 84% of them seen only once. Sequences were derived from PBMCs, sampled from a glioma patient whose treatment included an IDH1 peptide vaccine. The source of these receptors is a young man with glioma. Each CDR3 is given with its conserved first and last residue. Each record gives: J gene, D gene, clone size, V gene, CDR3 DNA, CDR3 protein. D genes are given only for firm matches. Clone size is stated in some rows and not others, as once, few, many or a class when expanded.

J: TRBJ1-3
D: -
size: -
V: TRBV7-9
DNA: TGTGCCAGCAGCGCGGCGTCTGGAAACACCATATATTTT
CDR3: CASSAASGNTIYF

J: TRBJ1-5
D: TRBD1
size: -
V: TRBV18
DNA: TGTGCCAGCTCACCACAGGGGGCGGGCAATCAGCCCCAGCATTTT
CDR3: CASSPQGAGNQPQHF

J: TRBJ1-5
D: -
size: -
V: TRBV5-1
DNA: TGCGCCAGCAGCCTTACAGGGATCGGGCAGCCCCAGCATTTT
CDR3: CASSLTGIGQPQHF

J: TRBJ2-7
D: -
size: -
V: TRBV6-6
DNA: TGTGCCAGCCAAAGAAAAGGGGCGAGCTCCTACGAGCAGTACTTC
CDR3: CASQRKGASSYEQYF

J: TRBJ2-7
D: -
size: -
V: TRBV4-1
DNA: TGCGCCAGCAGCCACGAAGTAAGCTCCTACGAGCAGTACTTC
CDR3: CASSHEVSSYEQYF

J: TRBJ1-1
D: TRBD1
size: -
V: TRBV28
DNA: TGTGCCAGCAGTTCGATAGGCCGGGACAGAATGAACACTGAAGCTTTCTTT
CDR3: CASSSIGRDRMNTEAFF

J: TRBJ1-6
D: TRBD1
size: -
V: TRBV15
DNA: TGTGCCACCAGCAGACAGGGGGAGCGTTCACCCCTCCACTTT
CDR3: CATSRQGERSPLHF

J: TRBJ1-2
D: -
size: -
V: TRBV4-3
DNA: TGCGCCAGCAGCCAAGATATTGCCCAGCTGGGTGGCTACACCTTC
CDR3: CASSQDIAQLGGYTF

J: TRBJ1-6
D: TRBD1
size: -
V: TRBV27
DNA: TGTGCCAGCAGTTTATCGCCGGACGAAGGGGGCAATTCACCCCTCCACTTT
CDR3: CASSLSPDEGGNSPLHF

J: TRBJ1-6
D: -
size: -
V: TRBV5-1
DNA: TGCGCCAGCAGCTTGGGGCAGCTTAATTCACCCCTCCACTTT
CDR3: CASSLGQLNSPLHF

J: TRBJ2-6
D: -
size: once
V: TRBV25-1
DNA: TGTGCCAGCAGTGGTAGGGGGGATGGGGCCAACGTCCTGACTTTC
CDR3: CASSGRGDGANVLTF

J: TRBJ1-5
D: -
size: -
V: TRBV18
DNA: TGTGCCAGCTCACCAATATTTCGGACAGCTAATCAGCCCCAGCATTTT
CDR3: CASSPIFRTANQPQHF

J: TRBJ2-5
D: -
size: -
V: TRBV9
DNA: TGTGCCAGCAGCGTGGGACGGGGGATGAAAGAGACCCAGTACTTC
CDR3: CASSVGRGMKETQYF

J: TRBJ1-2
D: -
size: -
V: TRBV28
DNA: TGTGCCAGCAGTTTCACGGGGGCCTATGGCTACACCTTC
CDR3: CASSFTGAYGYTF

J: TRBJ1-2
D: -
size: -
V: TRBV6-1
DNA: TGTGCCAGCAGCGAGGAGGGGCCACGCTATGGCTACACCTTC
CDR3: CASSEEGPRYGYTF

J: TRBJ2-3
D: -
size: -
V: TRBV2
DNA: TGTGCCAGCAGTGAGATCCCAGGGAGCACAGATACGCAGTATTTT
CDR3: CASSEIPGSTDTQYF

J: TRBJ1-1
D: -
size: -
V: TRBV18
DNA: TGTGCCAGCTCACTTTTAACAGGGAGGGACACTGAAGCTTTCTTT
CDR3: CASSLLTGRDTEAFF

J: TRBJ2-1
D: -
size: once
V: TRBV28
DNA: TGTGCCACCAGGGGCTACAATGAGCAGTTCTTC
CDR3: CATRGYNEQFF